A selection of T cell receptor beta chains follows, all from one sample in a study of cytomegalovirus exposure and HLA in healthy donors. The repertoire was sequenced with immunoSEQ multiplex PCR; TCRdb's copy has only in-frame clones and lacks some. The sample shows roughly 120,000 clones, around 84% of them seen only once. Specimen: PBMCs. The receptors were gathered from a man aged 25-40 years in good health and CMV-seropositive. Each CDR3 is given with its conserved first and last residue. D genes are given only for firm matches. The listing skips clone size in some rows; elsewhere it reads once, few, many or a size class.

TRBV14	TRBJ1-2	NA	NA	CASSQDRRGWYGYTF	TGTGCCAGCAGCCAAGATCGGAGAGGGTGGTATGGCTACACCTTC
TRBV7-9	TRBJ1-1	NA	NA	CASSETLSDKNTEAFF	TGTGCCAGCAGCGAGACTCTATCGGACAAGAACACTGAAGCTTTCTTT
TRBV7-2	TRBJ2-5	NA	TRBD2	CASSLFHGRARHETQYF	TGTGCCAGCAGCTTATTTCACGGGAGGGCGCGTCACGAGACCCAGTACTTC
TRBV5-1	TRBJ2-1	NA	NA	CASSPGQFPYNEQFF	TGCGCCAGCAGCCCCGGACAGTTCCCTTACAATGAGCAGTTCTTC
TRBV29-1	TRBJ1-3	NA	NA	CSVDRALSGNTIYF	TGCAGCGTTGACAGGGCCCTATCTGGAAACACCATATATTTT
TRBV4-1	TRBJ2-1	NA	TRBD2	CASSQLGRVGRFF	TGCGCCAGCAGCCAATTGGGGAGGGTGGGACGGTTCTTC
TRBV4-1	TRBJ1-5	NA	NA	CASSHPGADSSNQPQHF	TGCGCCAGCAGCCATCCCGGAGCGGACAGCAGCAATCAGCCCCAGCATTTT
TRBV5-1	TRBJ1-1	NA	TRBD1	CASSSTRDSGFSTEAFF	TGCGCCAGCAGCTCGACCCGGGACAGCGGTTTTTCTACTGAAGCTTTCTTT
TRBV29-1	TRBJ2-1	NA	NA	CSVDGRSSYNEQFF	TGCAGCGTTGATGGCCGGAGCTCCTACAATGAGCAGTTCTTC
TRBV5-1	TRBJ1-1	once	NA	CASSSYSSSNTEAFF	TGCGCCAGCAGCTCCTACTCAAGCTCGAACACTGAAGCTTTCTTT
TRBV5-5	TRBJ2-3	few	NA	CASSLISLLTDTQYF	TGTGCCAGCAGCTTGATCTCGTTACTCACAGATACGCAGTATTTT
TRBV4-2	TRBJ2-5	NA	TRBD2	CASSQVLAGGSGETQYF	TGTGCCAGCAGCCAAGTGTTAGCGGGGGGGTCAGGGGAGACCCAGTACTTC
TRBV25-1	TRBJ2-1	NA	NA	CASTTGYNEQFF	TGTGCCAGCACTACCGGCTACAATGAGCAGTTCTTC
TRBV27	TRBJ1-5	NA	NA	CASSFGGDQPQHF	TGTGCCAGCAGTTTTGGGGGGGATCAGCCCCAGCATTTT
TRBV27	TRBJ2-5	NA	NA	CASSLIGQAQYF	TGTGCCAGCAGTTTAATCGGTCAGGCCCAGTACTTC
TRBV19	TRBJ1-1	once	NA	CASSMVYTMNTEAFF	TGTGCCAGTAGTATGGTGTATACTATGAACACTGAAGCTTTCTTT
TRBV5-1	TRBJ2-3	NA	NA	CASSLLAGADTQYF	TGCGCCAGCAGCTTACTAGCAGGAGCAGATACGCAGTATTTT
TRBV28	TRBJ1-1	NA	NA	CASSESIRNTEAFF	TGTGCCAGCAGCGAGTCGATAAGGAACACTGAAGCTTTCTTT
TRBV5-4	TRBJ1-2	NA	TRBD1	CASSSRDRGPYGYTF	TGTGCCAGCAGCTCGAGGGACAGGGGGCCCTATGGCTACACCTTC
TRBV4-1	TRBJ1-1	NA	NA	CASSLMIGNTEAFF	TGCGCCAGCAGCCTGATGATCGGGAACACTGAAGCTTTCTTT
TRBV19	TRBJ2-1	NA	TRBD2	CASSRWTSGMNEQFF	TGTGCCAGTAGTCGGTGGACTAGCGGGATGAATGAGCAGTTCTTC
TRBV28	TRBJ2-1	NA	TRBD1	CASWSAGTDYNEQFF	TGTGCCAGCTGGTCAGCCGGGACAGACTACAATGAGCAGTTCTTC
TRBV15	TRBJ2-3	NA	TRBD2	CATAGETSSTDTQYF	TGTGCCACCGCGGGGGAAACTTCTAGCACAGATACGCAGTATTTT
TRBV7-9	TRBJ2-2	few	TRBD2	CASSRLAGGANTGELFF	TGTGCCAGCAGCCGACTAGCGGGAGGCGCGAACACCGGGGAGCTGTTTTTT
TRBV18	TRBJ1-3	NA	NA	CASSPGQGIGVGNTIYF	TGTGCCAGCTCACCAGGGCAGGGAATTGGAGTTGGAAACACCATATATTTT
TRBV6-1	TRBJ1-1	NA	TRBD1	CASSEGDRAEAFF	TGTGCCAGCAGTGAGGGGGACAGGGCTGAAGCTTTCTTT
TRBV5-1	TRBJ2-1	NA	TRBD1	CASSQLIGTGSYNEQFF	TGCGCCAGCAGCCAGCTGATAGGGACAGGGTCCTACAATGAGCAGTTCTTC
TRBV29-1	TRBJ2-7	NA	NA	CSVDGEKPPYEQYF	TGCAGCGTTGACGGGGAGAAACCACCCTACGAGCAGTACTTC
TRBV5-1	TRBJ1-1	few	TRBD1	CASSLRAGGLNTEAFF	TGCGCCAGCAGCTTGAGGGCAGGGGGCCTGAACACTGAAGCTTTCTTT
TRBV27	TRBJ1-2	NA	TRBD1	CASSSLDRANYGYTF	TGTGCCAGCAGTTCATTGGACAGGGCTAACTATGGCTACACCTTC
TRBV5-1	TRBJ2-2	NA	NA	CASSLVGTGELFF	TGCGCCAGCAGCTTGGTCGGGACCGGGGAGCTGTTTTTT
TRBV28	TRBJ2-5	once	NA	CAIRRGRETQYF	TGTGCCATACGACGAGGGCGAGAGACCCAGTACTTC
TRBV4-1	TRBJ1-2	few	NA	CASSRGQRPDYGYTF	TGCGCCAGCAGCCGAGGACAGAGGCCCGACTATGGCTACACCTTC
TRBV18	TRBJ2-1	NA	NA	CASSPPRERVPEVQFF	TGTGCCAGCTCACCACCACGTGAGCGGGTACCCGAAGTGCAGTTCTTC
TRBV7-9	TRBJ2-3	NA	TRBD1	CASSTGTGNTDTQYF	TGTGCCAGCAGCACCGGGACAGGGAACACAGATACGCAGTATTTT